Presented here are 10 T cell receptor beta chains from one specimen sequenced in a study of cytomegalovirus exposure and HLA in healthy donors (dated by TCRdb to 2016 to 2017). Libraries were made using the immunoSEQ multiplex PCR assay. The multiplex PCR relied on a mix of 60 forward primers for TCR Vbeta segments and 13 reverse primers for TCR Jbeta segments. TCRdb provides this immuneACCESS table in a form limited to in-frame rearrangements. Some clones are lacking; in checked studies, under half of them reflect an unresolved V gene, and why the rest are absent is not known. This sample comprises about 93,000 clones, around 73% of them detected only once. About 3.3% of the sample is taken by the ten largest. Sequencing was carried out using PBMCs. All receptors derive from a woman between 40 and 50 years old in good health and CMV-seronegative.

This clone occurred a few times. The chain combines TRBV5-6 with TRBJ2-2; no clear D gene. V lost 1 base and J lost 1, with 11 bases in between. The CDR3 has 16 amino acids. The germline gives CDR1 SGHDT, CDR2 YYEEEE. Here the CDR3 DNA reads TGTGCCAGCAGCTTGACCTGGCAGGAGAACACCGGGGAGCTGTTTTTT. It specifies CASSLTWQENTGELFF.

DNA for the CDR3: TGCAGCGTTGAAGATACGGGGAGGGGGGATACGCAGTATTTT. Translating gives CSVEDTGRGDTQYF. The V call is TRBV29-1, the J call TRBJ2-3; D is possibly TRBD2 (7 bases). CDR1 and CDR2 (germline): SQVTM, ANQGSEA. There are 14 residues in the CDR3. V was cut by 0 bases and J by 6 bases, with 13 bases left in between.

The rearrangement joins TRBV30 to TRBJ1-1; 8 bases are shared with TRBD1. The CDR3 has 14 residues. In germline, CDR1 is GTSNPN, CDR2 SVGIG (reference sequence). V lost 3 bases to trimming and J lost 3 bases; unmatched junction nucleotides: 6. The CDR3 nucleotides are TGTGCCTGGAGAGAGTTGGACAGGGACACTGAAGCTTTCTTT. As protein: CAWRELDRDTEAFF.

The CDR3 DNA follows: TGTGCCAGCAATCCCCCCCCGGGAGGTAACCCAAAAACCTACGAGCAGTACTTC. It translates to CASNPPPGGNPKTYEQYF. This chain uses TRBV28 with TRBJ2-7, with 7 bases identical to TRBD2. The CDR3 extends over 18 amino acids. Germline V gives CDR1 MDHEN, CDR2 SYDVKM. Unmatched junction bases numbered 20, after V lost 7 bases and J lost 2 bases.

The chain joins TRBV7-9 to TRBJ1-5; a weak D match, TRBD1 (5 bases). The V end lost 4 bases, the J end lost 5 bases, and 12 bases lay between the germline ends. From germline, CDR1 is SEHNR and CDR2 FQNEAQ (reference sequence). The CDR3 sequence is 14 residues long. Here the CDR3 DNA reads TGTGCCAGCAGCTCCCAGGGTCTATATCAGCCCCAGCATTTT. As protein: CASSSQGLYQPQHF.

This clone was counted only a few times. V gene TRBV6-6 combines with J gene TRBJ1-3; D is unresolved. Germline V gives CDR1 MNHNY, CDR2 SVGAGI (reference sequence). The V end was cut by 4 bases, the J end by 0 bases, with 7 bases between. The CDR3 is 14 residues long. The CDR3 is CASSLESSGNTIYF. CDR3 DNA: TGTGCCAGCAGTTTAGAGAGCTCTGGAAACACCATATATTTT.

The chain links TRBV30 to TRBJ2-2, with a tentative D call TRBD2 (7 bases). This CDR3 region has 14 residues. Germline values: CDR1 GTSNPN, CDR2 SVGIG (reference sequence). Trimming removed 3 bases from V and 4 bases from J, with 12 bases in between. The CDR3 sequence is CAWRGGAGTGELFF. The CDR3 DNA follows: TGTGCCTGGAGGGGGGGGGCGGGCACCGGGGAGCTGTTTTTT.

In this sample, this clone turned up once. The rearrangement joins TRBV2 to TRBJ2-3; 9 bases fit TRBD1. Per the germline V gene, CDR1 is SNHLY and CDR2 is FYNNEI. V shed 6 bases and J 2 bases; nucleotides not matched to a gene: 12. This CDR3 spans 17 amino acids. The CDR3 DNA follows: TGTGCCAGCAGGTTACTAACCGGGACAGGGCTCACAGATACGCAGTATTTT. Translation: CASRLLTGTGLTDTQYF.

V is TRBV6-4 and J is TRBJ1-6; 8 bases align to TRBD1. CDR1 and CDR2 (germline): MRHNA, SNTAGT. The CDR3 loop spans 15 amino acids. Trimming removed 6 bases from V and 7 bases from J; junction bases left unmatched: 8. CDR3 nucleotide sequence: TGTGCCAGCAGCGAAGCCCAGGGGGCGAATTCACCCCTCCACTTT. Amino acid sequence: CASSEAQGANSPLHF.

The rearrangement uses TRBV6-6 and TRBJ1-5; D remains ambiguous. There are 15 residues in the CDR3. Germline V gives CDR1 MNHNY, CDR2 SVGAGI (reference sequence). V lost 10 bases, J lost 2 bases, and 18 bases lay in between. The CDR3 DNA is TGTGCCACCAAGTCCCTGGGAGGTGGCAATCAGCCCCAGCATTTT. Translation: CATKSLGGGNQPQHF.